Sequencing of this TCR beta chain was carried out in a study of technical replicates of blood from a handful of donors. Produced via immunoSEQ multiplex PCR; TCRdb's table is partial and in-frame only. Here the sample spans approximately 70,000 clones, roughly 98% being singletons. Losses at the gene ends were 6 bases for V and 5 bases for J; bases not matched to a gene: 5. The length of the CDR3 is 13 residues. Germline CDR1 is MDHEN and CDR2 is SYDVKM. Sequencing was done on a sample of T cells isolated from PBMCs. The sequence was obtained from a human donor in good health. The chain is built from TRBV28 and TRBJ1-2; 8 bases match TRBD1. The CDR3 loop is CASSIDRGYGYTF. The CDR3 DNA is TGTGCCAGCAGCATAGACAGGGGTTATGGCTACACCTTC.